Included here is one T cell receptor beta chain sequence, with context. This sample was taken from a study of blood T cell repertoires in COVID-19. Across the study: T cells, B-cell-depleted T cells, or PBMCs supplied cDNA or gDNA.

V shed 1 base and J shed 3 bases, with 9 bases lying between them. The germline CDR1 and CDR2 sequences are LNHDA and SQIVND (reference sequence). The CDR3 consists of 14 residues. Under the authors' procedure: Reference gene primer amplification gave nucleated cell count estimates. Sequencing was performed with immunoSEQ multiplex PCR; in TCRdb, only in-frame clones are kept and a portion is missing. That table supplies the V and J calls and clone size; D and trimming were determined from the DNA. The sample shows more than 95,000 clones, 81% of them seen only once. The specimen was peripheral blood. The receptor was isolated from a woman between 70 and 85 years old with acute or convalescent COVID-19. V gene TRBV19 combines with J gene TRBJ2-5, with D perhaps matching TRBD1 (6 bases). CDR3 residues: CASSIGTAKETQYF. CDR3 sequence (DNA): TGTGCCAGTAGTATAGGGACAGCAAAAGAGACCCAGTACTTC.